These 20 T cell receptor beta chains came from one sample sequenced in a study of CD8+CD57+ T cells in acquired aplastic anemia (dated by TCRdb to 2017 to 2018). Sequencing used an Illumina HiSeq 2000. Profiling of TCR beta VDJ combinations and CDR3 sequences used genomic DNA as the template. Clones were called with MiXCR by TCRdb after fastp trimmed the public reads at Q25, and only in-frame beta chains were retained. Records with the same CDR3 protein are collapsed into one entry carrying the most frequent genes and DNA. The sample data list approximately 200,000 distinct CDR3 sequences, and approximately 49% of these were observed just once. The ten top clones hold roughly 15% of the sample. The sequenced sample was sorted CD4+, CD8+, or CD8+CD57+ T cells (not recorded which) from PBMCs. Receptors were obtained from a human donor in good health, serving as a control.

The rearrangement uses TRBV7-3 and TRBJ1-2; D is unresolved. Germline V gene data show CDR1 as SGHTA and CDR2 as FQGTGA. CDR3 length equals 13 residues. The V end was cut by 6 bases, the J end by 3 bases, with 11 bases between. The CDR3, as DNA: TGTGCCAGCAGGCCTTTCGCGGACTATGGCTACACCTTC. This translates into CASRPFADYGYTF.

This clonotype has only one observation. The chain links TRBV7-2 to TRBJ2-5; D is possibly TRBD1 (5 bases). The germline V gene encodes CDR1 SGHTA and CDR2 FQGNSA. Between the trimmed V and J ends, which lost 3 bases and 2 bases, there was a span of 16 bases. The CDR3 has 16 residues. CDR3 residues: CASSLSNLGQQETQYF. CDR3 DNA: TGTGCCAGCAGCTTGTCCAATCTGGGGCAGCAAGAGACCCAGTACTTC.

As concerns this clonotype: The limits of the CDR3 on the DNA are not certain, so only TCRdb's listed CDR3 is given. V and J are TRBV7-8 and TRBJ2-1; the table names TRBD1, a call not compared with the DNA. Per germline, CDR1 SGHVS and CDR2 FQNEAQ. Ends included, the CDR3 has 19 residues. CDR3 sequence: CASSFYICSSPTGGEERFF.

This clonotype was seen repeatedly, ten times or more. The genes are TRBV18 and TRBJ2-5; D is uncertain. V lost 6 bases and J lost 5, with 13 bases in between. Germline loops: CDR1 KGHSH, CDR2 LQKENI. CDR3 length: 13 residues. The CDR3 is CASSPTVGETQYF. CDR3 nucleotides: TGTGCCAGCTCTCCAACAGTCGGCGAGACCCAGTACTTC. The full variable domain, rest sourced from reference TRBV18 and TRBJ2-5, is NAGVMQNPRHLVRRRGQEARLRCSPMKGHSHVYWYRQLPEEGLKFMVYLQKENIIDESGMPKERFSAEFPKEGPSILRIQQVVRGDSAAYFCASSPTVGETQYFGPGTRLLVL.

This clonotype was counted a single time. The chain recombines TRBV19 with TRBJ2-7, with 9 bases fitting TRBD1. CDR1 and CDR2 from the germline V gene are LNHDA and SQIVND (reference sequence). This CDR3 region has 14 residues. The J segment lost 2 bases and the V segment lost 6 bases, leaving 5 bases of the junction unmatched. This CDR3 reads CASSKQGATYEQYF. CDR3 nucleotide sequence: TGTGCCAGTAGCAAACAGGGGGCAACCTACGAGCAGTACTTC. Using reference TRBV19 and TRBJ2-7 for the parts outside the CDR3, the full variable domain is DGGITQSPKYLFRKEGQNVTLSCEQNLNHDAMYWYRQDPGQGLRLIYYSQIVNDFQKGDIAEGYSVSREKKESFPLTVTSAQKNPTAFYLCASSKQGATYEQYFGPGTRLTVT.

The chain recombines TRBV7-7 with TRBJ1-4; 12 bases map to TRBD1. Germline V gene sequence: CDR1 SSHAT, CDR2 FNYEAQ (reference sequence). There are 15 residues in the CDR3. The J segment lost 7 bases and the V segment lost 5 bases, leaving 5 bases of the junction unmatched. CDR3 DNA: TGTGCCAGCAGCGCAGGGACAGGGGGCTTTGAAAAACTGTTTTTT. This codes for CASSAGTGGFEKLFF.

This clonotype has ten or more counts. The rearrangement links TRBV7-9 to TRBJ2-7; weak D call: TRBD1 (5 bases). Germline lookup yields CDR1 SEHNR and CDR2 FQNEAQ (reference sequence). V lost 3 bases, J lost 4 bases, and 13 bases lay in between. The CDR3 has 14 amino acids. Written as DNA, the CDR3 is TGTGCCAGCAGCTTCAAGGGGCCCCCGTACGAGCAGTACTTC. Translating it yields CASSFKGPPYEQYF. Full variable domain (rest looked up from reference TRBV7-9 and TRBJ2-7): DTGVSQNPRHKITKRGQNVTFRCDPISEHNRLYWYRQTLGQGPEFLTYFQNEAQLEKSRLLSDRFSAERPKGSFSTLEIQRTEQGDSAMYLCASSFKGPPYEQYFGPGTRLTVT.

Ten or more counts support this clonotype. The chain links TRBV6-5 to TRBJ2-7; 8 bases are shared with TRBD1. Per germline, CDR1 MNHEY and CDR2 SVGAGI. This CDR3 spans 13 amino acids. V trimming: 6 bases; J trimming: 6 bases; junction bases outside the gene matches: 7. The DNA of the CDR3 is TGTGCCAGCAGGGACAGGGACATCGGCGAGCAGTACTTC. It codes for CASRDRDIGEQYF.

This chain links TRBV7-3 with TRBJ1-1; 11 nucleotides align to TRBD1. This CDR3 comprises 17 residues. V gave up 7 bases and J gave up 1 base; unmatched junction bases: 11. The germline gives CDR1 SGHTA, CDR2 FQGTGA. This chain's CDR3 is CASNAGTGGRWNTEAFF. The CDR3 region has the DNA TGTGCCAGCAACGCCGGGACAGGGGGGAGGTGGAACACTGAAGCTTTCTTT.

This clonotype was counted a few times. CDR3 DNA sequence: TGTGCCAGCAGTCTTAACCAGGGTACTGAAGCTTTCTTT. Translated, it gives CASSLNQGTEAFF. The gene calls are TRBV6-1 and TRBJ1-1, with D possibly matching TRBD1 (5 bases). V was trimmed by 5 bases and J by 5 bases, leaving 12 bases between them. The CDR3 has 13 residues. The V gene's germline CDR1 is MNHNS and CDR2 SASEGT.

V usage is TRBV15 and J usage is TRBJ2-3; D is undetermined. V lost 0 bases and J lost 7, with 8 bases in between. The CDR3 loop spans 13 amino acids. CDR1 and CDR2 from the germline V gene are LNHNV and YYDKDF (reference sequence). The CDR3 coding sequence is TGTGCCACCAGCAGAGACCACTCTAATACGCAGTATTTT. This encodes CATSRDHSNTQYF.

The genes are TRBV2 and TRBJ1-6, with 7 bases matching TRBD1. The CDR3 has 16 residues. Germline trimming cut 8 bases from V and 6 bases from J; bases unmatched to any gene: 13. From germline, CDR1 is SNHLY and CDR2 FYNNEI. The CDR3 DNA is TGTGCCAGCCGGAGGGAAGGGGGCGACGGTAATTCACCCCTCCACTTT. Its translation: CASRREGGDGNSPLHF.

The rearrangement uses TRBV10-1 and TRBJ2-7, with 11 bases aligning to TRBD1. V lost 6 bases and J lost 7; bases outside the gene matches: 17. This CDR3 spans 17 amino acids. CDR1 and CDR2 from the germline V gene are WNHNN and SYGVQD (reference sequence). Written as DNA, the CDR3 is TGCGCCAGCAGCCAAGATCCCGGACAGGGGGCTTGGAGGGAGCAGTACTTC. This gives the protein CASSQDPGQGAWREQYF.

Worth noting for this clonotype: This could be a read error, since a much larger clone is one nucleotide away. V and J are TRBV6-1 and TRBJ1-4; TRBD1 matches at 8 bases. CDR3 length: 15 amino acids. Germline-derived CDR1 and CDR2 are MNHNS and SASEGT. Written as DNA, the CDR3 is TGTGCCAGCGGTGACGGACAGGGACGCTTTGAAAAACTGTTTTTT. Protein product: CASGDGQGRFEKLFF.

This clonotype was picked up many times. This chain connects TRBV24-1 to TRBJ2-5, with TRBD2 identical over 9 bases. CDR1 KGHDR and CDR2 SFDVKD come from the germline V gene. The length of the CDR3 is 13 residues. V lost 8 bases and J lost 2; bases outside the gene matches: 2. The CDR3 nucleotides are TGTGCCACCAAGGCGGGGGGGCAAGAGACCCAGTACTTC. It is translated as CATKAGGQETQYF.

In its sample, this clonotype was seen many times. The chain carries TRBV6-5 and TRBJ2-3; D might be TRBD2 (6 bases). CDR3 length equals 18 residues. Germline V gene data show CDR1 as MNHEY and CDR2 as SVGAGI. Trimming left V 0 bases short and J 0 bases short, with 16 bases between. CDR3 sequence (DNA): TGTGCCAGCAGTTACTCGCTTCGATTGGGGACTAGCACAGATACGCAGTATTTT. Its protein is CASSYSLRLGTSTDTQYF.

CDR3 residues: CASSLGAGGSGAETQYF. CDR3 DNA: TGTGCCAGCAGCTTAGGAGCGGGGGGGTCGGGGGCGGAGACCCAGTACTTC. V and J are TRBV7-2 and TRBJ2-5; 10 bases align to TRBD2. Looked up from germline, CDR1 is SGHTA and CDR2 is FQGNSA. The CDR3 spans 17 residues. V trimming: 1 base; J trimming: 5 bases; junction bases outside the gene matches: 10.

The V and J genes are TRBV4-1 and TRBJ2-7; TRBD2 is a possible D gene (6 bases). Per germline, CDR1 MGHRA and CDR2 YSYEKL. Trimming pared 2 bases from V and 1 base from J, leaving 12 bases between. CDR3 length equals 15 residues. The CDR3 here is CASSQLGRGSYEQYF. In DNA form, the CDR3 reads TGCGCCAGCAGCCAACTGGGGCGGGGATCCTACGAGCAGTACTTC.

This clonotype was observed once. The CDR3 does not end in the conserved phenylalanine or tryptophan, so this is likely a read error. The DNA is left out, because the CDR3 cannot be placed on it with certainty; the CDR3 is given as TCRdb lists it. This CDR3 reads CASSPLTR. This chain links TRBV6-1 with TRBJ1-1; the D call of TRBD1 is as the table states it, not checked on the DNA. The CDR3 spans 8 amino acids, including both terminal residues. Germline V gene lookup returns CDR1 MNHNS and CDR2 SASEGT.

There are many counts of this clonotype. This chain uses TRBV20-1 with TRBJ2-5; D not certain. The V gene lost 4 bases and the J gene lost 4 bases, with 13 bases spanning the gap. The germline V gene has CDR1 DFQATT and CDR2 SNEGSKA (reference sequence). CDR3 size: 13 residues. Here the CDR3 DNA reads TGCAGTGCTAAGTGGGCATCCGGAGAGACCCAGTACTTC. This gives the protein CSAKWASGETQYF.